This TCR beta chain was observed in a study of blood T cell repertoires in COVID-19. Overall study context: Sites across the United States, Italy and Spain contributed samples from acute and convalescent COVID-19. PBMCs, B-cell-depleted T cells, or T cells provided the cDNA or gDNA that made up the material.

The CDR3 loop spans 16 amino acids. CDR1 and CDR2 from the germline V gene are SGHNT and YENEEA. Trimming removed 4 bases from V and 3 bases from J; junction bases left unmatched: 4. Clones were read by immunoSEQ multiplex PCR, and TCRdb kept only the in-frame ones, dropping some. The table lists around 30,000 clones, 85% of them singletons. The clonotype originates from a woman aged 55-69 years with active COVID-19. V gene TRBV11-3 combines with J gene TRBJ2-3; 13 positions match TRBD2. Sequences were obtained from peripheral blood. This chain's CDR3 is CASSYGTSGKTDTQYF. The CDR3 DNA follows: TGTGCCAGCAGCTACGGGACTAGCGGGAAGACAGATACGCAGTATTTT. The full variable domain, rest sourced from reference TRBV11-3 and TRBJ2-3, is EAGVVQSPRYKIIEKKQPVAFWCNPISGHNTLYWYLQNLGQGPELLIRYENEEAVDDSQLPKDRFSAERLKGVDSTLKIQPAELGDSAVYLCASSYGTSGKTDTQYFGPGTRLTVL.